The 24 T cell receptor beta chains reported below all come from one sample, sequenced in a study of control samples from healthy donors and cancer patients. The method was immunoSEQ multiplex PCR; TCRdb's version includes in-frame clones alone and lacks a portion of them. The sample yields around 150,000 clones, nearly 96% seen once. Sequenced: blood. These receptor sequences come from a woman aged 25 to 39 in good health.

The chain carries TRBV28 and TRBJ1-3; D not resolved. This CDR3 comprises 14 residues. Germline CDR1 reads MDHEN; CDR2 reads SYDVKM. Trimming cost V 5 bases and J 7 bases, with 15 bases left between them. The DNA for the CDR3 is TGTGCCAGCAGTCCCTTGAATTATCGGAACACCATATATTTT. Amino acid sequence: CASSPLNYRNTIYF.

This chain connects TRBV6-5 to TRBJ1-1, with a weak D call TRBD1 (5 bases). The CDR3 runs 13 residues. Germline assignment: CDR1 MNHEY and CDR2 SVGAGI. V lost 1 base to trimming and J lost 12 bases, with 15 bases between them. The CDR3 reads CASSYYSGTIPFF. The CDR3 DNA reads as TGTGCCAGCAGTTACTATTCCGGGACCATCCCTTTCTTT.

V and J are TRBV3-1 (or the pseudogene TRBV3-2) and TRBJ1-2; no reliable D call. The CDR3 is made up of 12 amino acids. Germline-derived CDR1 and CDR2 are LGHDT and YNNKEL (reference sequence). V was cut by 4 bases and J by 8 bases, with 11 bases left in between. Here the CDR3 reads CASSPSGGGYTF. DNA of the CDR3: TGTGCCAGCAGCCCAAGCGGAGGCGGCTACACCTTC.

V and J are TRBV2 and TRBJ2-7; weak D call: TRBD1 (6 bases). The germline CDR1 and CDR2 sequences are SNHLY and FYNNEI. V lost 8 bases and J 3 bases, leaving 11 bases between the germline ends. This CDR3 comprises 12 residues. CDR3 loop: CASCHRDYEQYF. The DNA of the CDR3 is TGTGCCAGCTGTCACAGGGACTACGAGCAGTACTTC.

CDR3 in DNA: TGTGCCAGCAGCTTACGCAGGGGCCCTAATGAAAAACTGTTTTTT. The encoded protein is CASSLRRGPNEKLFF. The chain links TRBV13 to TRBJ1-4, with D perhaps TRBD1 (6 bases). V was clipped by 2 bases and J by 3 bases, with 10 bases between them. Germline V gene sequence: CDR1 PRHDT, CDR2 FYEKMQ (reference sequence). The CDR3 is 15 residues long.

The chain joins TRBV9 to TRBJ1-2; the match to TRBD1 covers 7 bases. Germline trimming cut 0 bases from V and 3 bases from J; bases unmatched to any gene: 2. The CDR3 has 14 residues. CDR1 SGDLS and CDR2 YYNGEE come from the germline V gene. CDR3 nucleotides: TGTGCCAGCAGCGTAGTCGGGACAGACTATGGCTACACCTTC. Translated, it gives CASSVVGTDYGYTF. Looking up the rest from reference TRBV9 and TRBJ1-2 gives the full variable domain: DSGVTQTPKHLITATGQRVTLRCSPRSGDLSVYWYQQSLDQGLQFLIQYYNGEERAKGNILERFSAQQFPDLHSELNLSSLELGDSALYFCASSVVGTDYGYTFGSGTRLTVV.

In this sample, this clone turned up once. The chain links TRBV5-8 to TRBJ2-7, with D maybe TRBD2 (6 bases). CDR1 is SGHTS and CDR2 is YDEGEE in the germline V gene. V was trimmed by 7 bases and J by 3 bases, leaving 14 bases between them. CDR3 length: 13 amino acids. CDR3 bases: TGTGCCAGCTTTCGACGCGGGGACTACGAGCAGTACTTC. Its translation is CASFRRGDYEQYF.

The CDR3 region is CASSNPGGSNQPQHF. The CDR3, as DNA: TGTGCCAGCAGCAACCCAGGGGGTAGTAATCAGCCCCAGCATTTT. The rearrangement joins TRBV2 to TRBJ1-5; 7 nucleotides match TRBD1. Trimming removed 6 bases from V and 4 bases from J; junction bases left unmatched: 9. CDR3 size: 15 residues. Germline CDR1 reads SNHLY; CDR2 reads FYNNEI.

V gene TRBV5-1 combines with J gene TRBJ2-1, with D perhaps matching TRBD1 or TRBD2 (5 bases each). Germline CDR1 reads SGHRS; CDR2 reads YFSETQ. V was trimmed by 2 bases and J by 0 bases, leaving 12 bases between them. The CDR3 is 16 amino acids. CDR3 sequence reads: CASSFGAVSSYNEQFF. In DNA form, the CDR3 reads TGCGCCAGCAGCTTCGGGGCTGTGAGCTCCTACAATGAGCAGTTCTTC.

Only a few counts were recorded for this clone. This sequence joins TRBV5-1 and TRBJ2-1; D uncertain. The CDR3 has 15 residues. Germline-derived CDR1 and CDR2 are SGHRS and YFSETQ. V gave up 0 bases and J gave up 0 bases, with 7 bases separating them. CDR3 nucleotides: TGCGCCAGCAGCTTGGCCAAGACCTCCTACAATGAGCAGTTCTTC. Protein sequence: CASSLAKTSYNEQFF.

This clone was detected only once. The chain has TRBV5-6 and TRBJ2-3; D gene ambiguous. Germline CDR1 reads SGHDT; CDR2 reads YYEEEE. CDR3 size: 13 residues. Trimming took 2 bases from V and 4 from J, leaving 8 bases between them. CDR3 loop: CASSLPLADTQYF. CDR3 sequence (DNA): TGTGCCAGCAGCTTACCGTTGGCAGATACGCAGTATTTT. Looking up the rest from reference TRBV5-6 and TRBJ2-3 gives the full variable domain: DAGVTQSPTHLIKTRGQQVTLRCSPKSGHDTVSWYQQALGQGPQFIFQYYEEEERQRGNFPDRFSGHQFPNYSSELNVNALLLGDSALYLCASSLPLADTQYFGPGTRLTVL.

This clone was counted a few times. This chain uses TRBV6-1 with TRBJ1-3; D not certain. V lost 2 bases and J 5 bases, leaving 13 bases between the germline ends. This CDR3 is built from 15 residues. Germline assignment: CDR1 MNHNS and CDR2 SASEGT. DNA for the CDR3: TGTGCCAGCAGTGAATCTTTGGGGTCCCGAAACACCATATATTTT. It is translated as CASSESLGSRNTIYF.

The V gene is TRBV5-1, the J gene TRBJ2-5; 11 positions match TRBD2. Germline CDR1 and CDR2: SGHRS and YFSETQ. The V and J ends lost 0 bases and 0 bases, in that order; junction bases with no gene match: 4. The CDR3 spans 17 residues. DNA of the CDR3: TGCGCCAGCAGCTTGGTACCTAGCGGGGGGTACCAAGAGACCCAGTACTTC. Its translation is CASSLVPSGGYQETQYF.

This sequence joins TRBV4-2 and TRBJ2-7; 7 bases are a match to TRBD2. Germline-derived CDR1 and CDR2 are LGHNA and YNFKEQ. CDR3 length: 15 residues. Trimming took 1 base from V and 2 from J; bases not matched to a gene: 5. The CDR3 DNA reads TGTGCCAGCAGCCAAGCAGCGGGGCAAACCTACGAGCAGTACTTC. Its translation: CASSQAAGQTYEQYF.

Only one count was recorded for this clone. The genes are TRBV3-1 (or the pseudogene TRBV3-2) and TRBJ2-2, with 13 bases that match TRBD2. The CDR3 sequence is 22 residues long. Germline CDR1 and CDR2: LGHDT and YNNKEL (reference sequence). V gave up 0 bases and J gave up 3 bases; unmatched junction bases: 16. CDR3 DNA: TGTGCCAGCAGCCAAGACCTGGGACTGAGACTAGCGGGGGGCTCGGACACCGGGGAGCTGTTTTTT. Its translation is CASSQDLGLRLAGGSDTGELFF.

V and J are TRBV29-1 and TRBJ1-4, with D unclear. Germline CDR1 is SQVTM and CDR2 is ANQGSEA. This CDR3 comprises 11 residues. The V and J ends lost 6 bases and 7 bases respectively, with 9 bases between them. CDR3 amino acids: CSVRGGEKLFF. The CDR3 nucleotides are TGCAGCGTCCGAGGTGGTGAAAAACTGTTTTTT.

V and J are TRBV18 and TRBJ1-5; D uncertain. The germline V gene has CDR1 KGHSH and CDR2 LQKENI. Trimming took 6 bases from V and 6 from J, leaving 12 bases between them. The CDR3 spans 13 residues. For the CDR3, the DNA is TGTGCCAGCTCGAAGGAGTGGAGTCAGCCCCAGCATTTT. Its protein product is CASSKEWSQPQHF.

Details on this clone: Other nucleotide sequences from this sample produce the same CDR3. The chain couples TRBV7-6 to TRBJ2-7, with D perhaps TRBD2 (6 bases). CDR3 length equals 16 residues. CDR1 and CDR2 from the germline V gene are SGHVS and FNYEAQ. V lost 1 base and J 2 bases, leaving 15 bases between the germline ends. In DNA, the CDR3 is TGTGCCAGCAGCTTAGAGGGACTGGCGGGACCCTACGAGCAGTACTTC. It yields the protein CASSLEGLAGPYEQYF.

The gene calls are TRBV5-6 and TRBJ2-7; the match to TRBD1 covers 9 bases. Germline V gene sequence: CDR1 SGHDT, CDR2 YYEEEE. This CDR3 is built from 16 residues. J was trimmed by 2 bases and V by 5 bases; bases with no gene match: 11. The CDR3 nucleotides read TGTGCCAGCAGTGCTTTTAACAGGGGGCGTCCCTACGAGCAGTACTTC. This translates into CASSAFNRGRPYEQYF.

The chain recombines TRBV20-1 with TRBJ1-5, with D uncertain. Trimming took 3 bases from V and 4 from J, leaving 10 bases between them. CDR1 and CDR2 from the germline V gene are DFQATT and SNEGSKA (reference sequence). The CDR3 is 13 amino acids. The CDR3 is CSASGRGNQPQHF. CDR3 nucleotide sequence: TGCAGTGCTAGTGGTAGAGGGAATCAGCCCCAGCATTTT.

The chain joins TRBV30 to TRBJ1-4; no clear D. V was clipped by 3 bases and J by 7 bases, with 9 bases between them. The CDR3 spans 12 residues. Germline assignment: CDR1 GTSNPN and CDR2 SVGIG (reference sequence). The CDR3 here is CAWRRAAEKLFF. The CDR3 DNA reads TGTGCCTGGAGAAGGGCAGCTGAAAAACTGTTTTTT.

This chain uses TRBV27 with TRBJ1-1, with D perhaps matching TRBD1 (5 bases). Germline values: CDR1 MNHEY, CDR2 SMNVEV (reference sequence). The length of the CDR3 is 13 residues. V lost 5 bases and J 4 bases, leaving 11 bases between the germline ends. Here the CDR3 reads CASSKGRTTEAFF. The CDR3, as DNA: TGTGCCAGCAGTAAGGGACGGACCACTGAAGCTTTCTTT.

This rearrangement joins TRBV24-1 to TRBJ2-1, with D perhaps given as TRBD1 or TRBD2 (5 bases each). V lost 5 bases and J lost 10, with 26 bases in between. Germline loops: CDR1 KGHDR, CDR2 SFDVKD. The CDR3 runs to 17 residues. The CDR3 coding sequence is TGTGCCACCAGTGCCCCTTCCGGGGCTAAAGTGGGCTGGGAGCAGTTCTTC. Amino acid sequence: CATSAPSGAKVGWEQFF.

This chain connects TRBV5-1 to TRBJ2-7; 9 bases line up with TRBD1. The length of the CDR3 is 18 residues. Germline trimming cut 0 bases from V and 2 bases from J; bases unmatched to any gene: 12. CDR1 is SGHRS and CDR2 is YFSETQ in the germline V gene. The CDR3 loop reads CASSLAFSGGTGPYEQYF. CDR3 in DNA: TGCGCCAGCAGCTTGGCCTTTTCCGGCGGGACAGGGCCCTACGAGCAGTACTTC.